This TCR beta chain was sequenced during a study of CD8 T cells in ankylosing spondylitis. General study findings and limits: Characteristic of ankylosing spondylitis blood, it appeared, was a TCR beta motif comprising several highly homologous variants. Disease-linked clones were reportedly significantly enriched in matched ankylosing spondylitis synovial fluid.

A word on this clonotype: The antigen remains undetermined.

Scientists made TCR beta libraries using quantitative 5'-RACE with molecular barcodes. From the 5' RACE reads, TCRdb called clonotypes with MiXCR, one entry per CDR3 protein. This sample carries fewer than 400,000 distinct CDR3 sequences, roughly 15% of them seen once, and the ten largest clones take less than 1.1%. Trimming removed 2 bases at V and 3 bases at J, with 10 bases between. The CDR3 contains 14 residues. Germline CDR1 and CDR2: MNHNS and SASEGT. Sequenced: blood, either unsorted or a sorted T cell fraction (not recorded which). The source is a male donor with ankylosing spondylitis or in good health (not recorded which). The V call is TRBV6-1, the J call TRBJ1-2, with a weak D call TRBD1 (5 bases). The CDR3 is CASSEIRGDYGYTF. CDR3 nucleotides: TGTGCCAGCAGTGAAATCCGGGGGGACTATGGCTACACCTTC.